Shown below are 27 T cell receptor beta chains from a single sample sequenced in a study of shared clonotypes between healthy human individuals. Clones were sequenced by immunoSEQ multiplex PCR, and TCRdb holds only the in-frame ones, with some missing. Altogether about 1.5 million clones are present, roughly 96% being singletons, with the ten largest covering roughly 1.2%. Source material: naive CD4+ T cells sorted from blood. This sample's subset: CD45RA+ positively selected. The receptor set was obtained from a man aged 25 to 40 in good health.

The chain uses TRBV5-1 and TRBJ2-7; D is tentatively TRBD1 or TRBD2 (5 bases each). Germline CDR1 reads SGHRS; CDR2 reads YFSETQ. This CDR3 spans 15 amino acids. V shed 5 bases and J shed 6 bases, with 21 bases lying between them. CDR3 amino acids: CASRLAGTNSLEQYF. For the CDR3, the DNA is TGCGCCAGCAGGCTAGCCGGGACCAATTCTCTCGAGCAGTACTTC.

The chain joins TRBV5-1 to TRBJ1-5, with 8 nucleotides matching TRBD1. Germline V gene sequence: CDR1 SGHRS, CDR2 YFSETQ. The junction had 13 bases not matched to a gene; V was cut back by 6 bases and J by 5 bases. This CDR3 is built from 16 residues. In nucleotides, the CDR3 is TGCGCCAGCAACCCGGCGTCGGACAGGGCCTATCAGCCCCAGCATTTT. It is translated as CASNPASDRAYQPQHF.

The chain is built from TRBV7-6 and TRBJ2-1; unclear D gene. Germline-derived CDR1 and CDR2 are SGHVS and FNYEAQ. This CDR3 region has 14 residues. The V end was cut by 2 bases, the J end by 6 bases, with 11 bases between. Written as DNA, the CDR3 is TGTGCCAGCAGCTTACAGTTCGCCTCCAATGAGCAGTTCTTC. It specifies CASSLQFASNEQFF.

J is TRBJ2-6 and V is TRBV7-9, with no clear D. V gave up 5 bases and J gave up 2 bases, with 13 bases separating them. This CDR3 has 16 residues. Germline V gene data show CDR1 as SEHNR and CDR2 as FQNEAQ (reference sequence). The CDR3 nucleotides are TGTGCCAGCAGCCCCCCGGTTGGGGCTGGGGCCAACGTCCTGACTTTC. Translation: CASSPPVGAGANVLTF.

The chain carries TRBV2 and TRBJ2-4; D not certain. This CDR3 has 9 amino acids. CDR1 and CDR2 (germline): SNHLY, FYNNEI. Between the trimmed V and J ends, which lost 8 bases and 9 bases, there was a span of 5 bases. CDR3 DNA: TGTGCCAGCGGTTTCATTCAGTACTTC. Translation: CASGFIQYF.

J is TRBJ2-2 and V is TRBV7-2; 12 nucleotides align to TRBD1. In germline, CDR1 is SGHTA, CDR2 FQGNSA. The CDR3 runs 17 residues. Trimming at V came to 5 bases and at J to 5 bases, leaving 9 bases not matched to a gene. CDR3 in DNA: TGTGCCAGCAGCAAGGACCGGGACAGGGGGCGAACCGGGGAGCTGTTTTTT. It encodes CASSKDRDRGRTGELFF.

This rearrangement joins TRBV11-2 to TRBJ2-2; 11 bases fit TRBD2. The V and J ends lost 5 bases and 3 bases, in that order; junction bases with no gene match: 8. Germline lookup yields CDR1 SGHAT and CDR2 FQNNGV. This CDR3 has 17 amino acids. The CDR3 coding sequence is TGTGCCAGCAGCAATAGCGGGAGGGCACTTGACACCGGGGAGCTGTTTTTT. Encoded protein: CASSNSGRALDTGELFF.

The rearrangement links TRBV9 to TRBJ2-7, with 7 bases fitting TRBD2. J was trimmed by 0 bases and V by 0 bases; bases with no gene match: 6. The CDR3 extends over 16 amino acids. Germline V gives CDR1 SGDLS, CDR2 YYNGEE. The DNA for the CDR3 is TGTGCCAGCAGCGTAGGGGTAGCGGGTCACTCCTACGAGCAGTACTTC. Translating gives CASSVGVAGHSYEQYF. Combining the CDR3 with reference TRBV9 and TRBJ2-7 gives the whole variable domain DSGVTQTPKHLITATGQRVTLRCSPRSGDLSVYWYQQSLDQGLQFLIQYYNGEERAKGNILERFSAQQFPDLHSELNLSSLELGDSALYFCASSVGVAGHSYEQYFGPGTRLTVT.

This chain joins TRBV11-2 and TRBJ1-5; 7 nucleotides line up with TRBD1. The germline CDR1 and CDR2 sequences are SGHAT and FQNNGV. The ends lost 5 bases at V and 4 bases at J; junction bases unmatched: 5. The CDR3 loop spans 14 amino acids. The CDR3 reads CASSHPGQNQPQHF. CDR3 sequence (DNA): TGTGCCAGCAGCCATCCGGGACAGAATCAGCCCCAGCATTTT.

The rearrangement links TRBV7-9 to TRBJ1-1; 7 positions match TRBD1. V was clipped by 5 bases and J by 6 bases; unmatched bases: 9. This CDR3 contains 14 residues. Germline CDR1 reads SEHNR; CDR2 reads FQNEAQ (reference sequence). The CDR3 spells CASSQDRAAAEAFF. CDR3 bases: TGTGCCAGCAGCCAAGACAGGGCCGCCGCTGAAGCTTTCTTT.

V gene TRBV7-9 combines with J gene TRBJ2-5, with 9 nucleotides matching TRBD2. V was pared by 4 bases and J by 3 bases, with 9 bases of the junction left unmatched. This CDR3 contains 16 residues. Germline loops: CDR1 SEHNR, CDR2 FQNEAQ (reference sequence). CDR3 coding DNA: TGTGCCAGCAGCTATCGACTAGCGGACCTGAAAGAGACCCAGTACTTC. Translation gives CASSYRLADLKETQYF.

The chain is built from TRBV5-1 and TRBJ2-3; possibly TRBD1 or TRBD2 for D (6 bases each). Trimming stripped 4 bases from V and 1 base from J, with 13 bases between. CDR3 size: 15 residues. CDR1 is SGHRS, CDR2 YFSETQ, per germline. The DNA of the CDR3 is TGCGCCAGCAGCCGAGGGGGGTCTGGCACAGATACGCAGTATTTT. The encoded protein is CASSRGGSGTDTQYF.

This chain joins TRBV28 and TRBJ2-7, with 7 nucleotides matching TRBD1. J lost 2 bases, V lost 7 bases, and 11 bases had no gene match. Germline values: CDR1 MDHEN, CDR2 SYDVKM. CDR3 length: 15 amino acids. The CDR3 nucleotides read TGTGCCAGCAACATATGGCGACAGGGAGCCTACGAGCAGTACTTC. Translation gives CASNIWRQGAYEQYF.

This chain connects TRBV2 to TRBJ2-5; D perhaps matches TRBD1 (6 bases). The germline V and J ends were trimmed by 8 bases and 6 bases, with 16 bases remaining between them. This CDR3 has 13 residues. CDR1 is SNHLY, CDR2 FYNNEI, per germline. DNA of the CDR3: TGTGCCAGCGCGACAGGACCTCAACAGACCCAGTACTTC. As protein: CASATGPQQTQYF.

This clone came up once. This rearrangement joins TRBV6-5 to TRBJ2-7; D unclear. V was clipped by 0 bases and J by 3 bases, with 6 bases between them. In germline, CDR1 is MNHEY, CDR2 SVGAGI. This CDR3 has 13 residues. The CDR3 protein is CASSYSVDYEQYF. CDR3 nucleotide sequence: TGTGCCAGCAGTTACTCAGTGGACTACGAGCAGTACTTC.

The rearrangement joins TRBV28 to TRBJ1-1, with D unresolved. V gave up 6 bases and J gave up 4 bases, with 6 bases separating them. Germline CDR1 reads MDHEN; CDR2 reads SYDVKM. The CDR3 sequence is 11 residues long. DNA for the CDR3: TGTGCCAGCAGCCAGAGCACTGAAGCTTTCTTT. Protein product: CASSQSTEAFF.

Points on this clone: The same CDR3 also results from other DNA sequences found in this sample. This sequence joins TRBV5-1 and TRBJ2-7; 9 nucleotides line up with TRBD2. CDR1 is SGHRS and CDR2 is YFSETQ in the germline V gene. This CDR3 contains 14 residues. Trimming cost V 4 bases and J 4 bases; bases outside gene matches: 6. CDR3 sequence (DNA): TGCGCCAGCAGCCTCCTAGCGGGACTTTACGAGCAGTACTTC. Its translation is CASSLLAGLYEQYF.

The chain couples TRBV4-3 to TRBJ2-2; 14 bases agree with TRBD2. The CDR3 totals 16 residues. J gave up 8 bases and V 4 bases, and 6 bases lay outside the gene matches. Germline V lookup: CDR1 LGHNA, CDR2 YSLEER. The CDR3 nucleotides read TGCGCCAGCAGCCTCCGACTAGCGGGAGGGCTGGGGGAGCTGTTTTTT. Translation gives CASSLRLAGGLGELFF.

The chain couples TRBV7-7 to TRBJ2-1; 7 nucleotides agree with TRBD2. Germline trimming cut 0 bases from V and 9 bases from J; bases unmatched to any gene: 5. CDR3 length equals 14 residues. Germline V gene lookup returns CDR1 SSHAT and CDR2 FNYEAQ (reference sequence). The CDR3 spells CASSLAEASGEQFF. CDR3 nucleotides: TGTGCCAGCAGCTTAGCGGAGGCTAGCGGTGAGCAGTTCTTC.

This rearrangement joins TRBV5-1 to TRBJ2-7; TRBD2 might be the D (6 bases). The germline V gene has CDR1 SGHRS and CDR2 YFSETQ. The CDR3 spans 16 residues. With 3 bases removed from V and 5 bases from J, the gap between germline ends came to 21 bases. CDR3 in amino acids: CASSYDPSGSFNEQYF. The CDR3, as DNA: TGCGCCAGCAGCTACGACCCGTCCGGGAGTTTCAACGAGCAGTACTTC.

This chain's CDR3 is CASSYSLKGDTGELFF. The CDR3 DNA reads as TGTGCCAGCAGTTACTCGTTGAAGGGTGATACCGGGGAGCTGTTTTTT. This sequence joins TRBV6-5 and TRBJ2-2; D is ambiguous. The CDR3 covers 16 residues. Germline V CDR1 and CDR2: MNHEY, SVGAGI. V gave up 0 bases and J gave up 5 bases, with 13 bases separating them.

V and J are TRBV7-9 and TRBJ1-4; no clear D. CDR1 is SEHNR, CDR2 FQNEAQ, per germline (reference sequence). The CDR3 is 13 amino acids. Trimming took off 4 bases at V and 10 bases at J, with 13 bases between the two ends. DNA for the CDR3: TGTGCCAGCAGCTCTAGGGAATATGGAAAACTGTTTTTT. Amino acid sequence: CASSSREYGKLFF.

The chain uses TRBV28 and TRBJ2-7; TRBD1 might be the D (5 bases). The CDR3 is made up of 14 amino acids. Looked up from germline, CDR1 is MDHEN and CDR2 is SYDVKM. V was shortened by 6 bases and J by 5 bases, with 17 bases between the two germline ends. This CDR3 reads CASSRLTDHHEQYF. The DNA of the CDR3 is TGTGCCAGCAGCCGATTGACAGACCATCACGAGCAGTACTTC.

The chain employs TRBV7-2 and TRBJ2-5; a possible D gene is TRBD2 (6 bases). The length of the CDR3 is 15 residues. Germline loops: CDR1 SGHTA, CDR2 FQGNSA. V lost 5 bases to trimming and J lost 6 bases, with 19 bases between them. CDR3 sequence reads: CASSRGGSVAKTQYF. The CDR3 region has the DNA TGTGCCAGCAGCCGTGGGGGGAGCGTTGCAAAGACCCAGTACTTC. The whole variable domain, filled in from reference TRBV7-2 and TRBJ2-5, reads GAGVSQSPSNKVTEKGKDVELRCDPISGHTALYWYRQSLGQGLEFLIYFQGNSAPDKSGLPSDRFSAERTGGSVSTLTIQRTQQEDSAVYLCASSRGGSVAKTQYFGPGTRLLVL.

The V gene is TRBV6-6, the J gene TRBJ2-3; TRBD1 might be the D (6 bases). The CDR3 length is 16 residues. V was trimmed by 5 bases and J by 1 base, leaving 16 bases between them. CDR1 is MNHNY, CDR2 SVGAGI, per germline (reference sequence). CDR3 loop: CASSHLPRQGTDTQYF. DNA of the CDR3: TGTGCCAGCAGTCACCTCCCCCGACAGGGCACAGATACGCAGTATTTT.

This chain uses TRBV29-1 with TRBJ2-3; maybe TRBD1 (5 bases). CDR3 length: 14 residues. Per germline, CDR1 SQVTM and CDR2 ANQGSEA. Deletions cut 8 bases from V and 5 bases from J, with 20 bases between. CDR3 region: CSFSPAGPGDTQYF. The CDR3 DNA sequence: TGCAGCTTCTCCCCCGCAGGGCCTGGAGATACGCAGTATTTT.

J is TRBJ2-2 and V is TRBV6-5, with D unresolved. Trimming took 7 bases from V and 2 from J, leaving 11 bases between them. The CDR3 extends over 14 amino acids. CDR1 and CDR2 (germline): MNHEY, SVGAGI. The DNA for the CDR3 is TGTGCCAGCAACTATGCCCTTAACACCGGGGAGCTGTTTTTT. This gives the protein CASNYALNTGELFF.